Following are 5 T cell receptor beta chains from one sample sequenced in a study of Ad26.COV2.S vaccination and SARS-CoV-2 variants. Clones were sequenced by immunoSEQ multiplex PCR, and TCRdb holds only the in-frame ones, with some missing. The sample lists some 390,000 clones; 88% were seen once. Documented treatment: 15 to 20 received Ad26.COV2.S at low or high dose, single or two shots; roughly 5 received placebo; per-sample allocation not given. The investigators took samples on day 63 after the first vaccine or placebo injection. The starting material was peripheral blood, obtained in a trial of Ad26.COV2.S vaccine versus placebo. The receptor source for this set is a person aged 18-60 years who received the Ad26.COV2.S COVID-19 vaccine or a placebo.

This clone came up a few times. V and J are TRBV30 and TRBJ1-5; D not certain. The V end lost 0 bases, the J end lost 4 bases, and 10 bases lay between the germline ends. The CDR3 is 14 residues long. CDR1 and CDR2 (germline): GTSNPN, SVGIG (reference sequence). The CDR3 DNA follows: TGTGCCTGGAGTGTACGAGGGTGGAATCAGCCCCAGCATTTT. Protein sequence: CAWSVRGWNQPQHF.

The CDR3 DNA reads TGCGCCAGCAGCTTGGCTCAGTCTAGCACAGATACGCAGTATTTT. It yields the protein CASSLAQSSTDTQYF. This sequence joins TRBV5-1 and TRBJ2-3; D ambiguous. Trimming stripped 0 bases from V and 0 bases from J, with 8 bases between. The CDR3 runs to 15 residues. The V gene's germline CDR1 is SGHRS and CDR2 YFSETQ. Variable domain in full (rest from reference TRBV5-1 and TRBJ2-3): KAGVTQTPRYLIKTRGQQVTLSCSPISGHRSVSWYQQTPGQGLQFLFEYFSETQRNKGNFPGRFSGRQFSNSRSEMNVSTLELGDSALYLCASSLAQSSTDTQYFGPGTRLTVL.

V gene TRBV6-5 combines with J gene TRBJ1-1; tentative D call: TRBD1 (5 bases). Trimming cost V 7 bases and J 1 base, with 10 bases left between them. The CDR3 loop spans 13 amino acids. CDR1 is MNHEY, CDR2 SVGAGI, per germline. For the CDR3, the DNA is TGTGCCAGCATCCTTGACAGGAACACTGAAGCTTTCTTT. It is translated as CASILDRNTEAFF.

The chain uses TRBV20-1 and TRBJ2-5; the D gene is possibly TRBD1 (7 bases). The germline V and J ends were trimmed by 3 bases and 5 bases, with 22 bases remaining between them. The CDR3 runs 16 residues. Germline CDR1 reads DFQATT; CDR2 reads SNEGSKA (reference sequence). The CDR3 region has the DNA TGCAGTGCTAGTCAGGGGGGCAAGACAGGGTTCGAGACCCAGTACTTC. The encoded protein is CSASQGGKTGFETQYF.

The V and J genes are TRBV6-5 and TRBJ2-7; D could derive from TRBD1 or TRBD2 (5 bases each). The CDR3 covers 14 residues. Trimming removed 0 bases from V and 2 bases from J, with 8 bases in between. Germline V gene data show CDR1 as MNHEY and CDR2 as SVGAGI. CDR3 in DNA: TGTGCCAGCAGTTACTCGAGGGGAACCTACGAGCAGTACTTC. This translates into CASSYSRGTYEQYF.